This T cell receptor beta chain is drawn from a study of blood T cell repertoires in COVID-19. Germline values: CDR1 SQVTM, CDR2 ANQGSEA. The CDR3 extends over 14 amino acids. V was pared by 3 bases and J by 2 bases, with 13 bases between. The assay was immunoSEQ multiplex PCR, and TCRdb's table has in-frame clones only and misses some. The table shows 300,000 to 400,000 clones, with roughly 88% occurring only once. Sequencing was carried out using peripheral blood. The chain uses TRBV29-1 and TRBJ1-2, with D possibly matching TRBD1 (6 bases). The origin of this receptor is a woman aged 25 to 39 with COVID-19, enrolled during active disease. CDR3 amino acids: CSVDLGQLNYGYTF. Written as DNA, the CDR3 is TGCAGCGTTGACCTGGGACAACTAAACTATGGCTACACCTTC.